This T cell receptor (beta chain) is from a study of T cells in localized non-small cell lung cancer. The V gene lost 6 bases and the J gene lost 8 bases, with 19 bases spanning the gap. This CDR3 comprises 14 residues. From germline, CDR1 is ENHRY and CDR2 SYGVKD. Repertoires were generated with immunoSEQ multiplex PCR, while TCRdb's copy carries only in-frame clones and drops some. Altogether 45,000 to 55,000 clones are present, 86% being singletons, with the ten largest covering 15% to 20%. The TCR sequence derives from a male donor aged 60 or older with stage III squamous cell lung carcinoma. The sample was peripheral blood, taken before any cancer treatment. The rearrangement uses TRBV10-3 and TRBJ1-2; D not resolved. The CDR3 loop reads CAISDGAGMRGYTF. The CDR3, as DNA: TGTGCCATCAGCGACGGTGCGGGAATGAGGGGCTACACCTTC.